The present entry profiles one TCR beta chain with its context. The method was immunoSEQ multiplex PCR; TCRdb's version includes in-frame clones alone and lacks a portion of them. The sample lists about 490,000 clones; 60% to 85% were seen once. The healthy adult donors were HIV-negative and reported no recent acute infections or vaccinations. Unsorted samples, those not sorted, used 75 million to 90 million PBMCs for genomic DNA. These data are taken from a study of shared clonotypes between healthy human individuals. The ends were cut back, 1 base at V and 7 bases at J, with 14 bases in the middle. CDR3 length: 15 residues. In germline, CDR1 is KGHSH, CDR2 LQKENI.

The gene calls are TRBV18 and TRBJ2-1, with TRBD1 as a possible D gene (5 bases). The sequencing input was PBMCs. This sequence originates from a woman aged 35 to 49 in good health. Some clones in this sample may be carry-over from other donors' samples. CDR3 coding DNA: TGTGCCAGCTCACCACAACGGACAAGGAGAAATGAGCAGTTCTTC. Amino acids: CASSPQRTRRNEQFF.